This TCR beta chain was identified in a study of cytomegalovirus exposure and HLA in healthy donors. Study results and caveats: High specificity and sensitivity for cytomegalovirus status were reported for the classifier. In vitro, a few CMV-associated chains proved specific for CMV antigens. First-cohort TCR clusters tended to co-occur in the 90 to 150 validation repertoires, a later analysis found.

Regarding this clone: Its target is not known. The sample holds other DNA sequences that translate to the same CDR3.

TCRdb's table, derived via immunoSEQ multiplex PCR, lists solely in-frame clones and lacks some. The sample contains about 130,000 clones, roughly nine tenths of which appear only once. The CDR3 covers 15 residues. CDR1 and CDR2 (germline): GTSNPN, SVGIG (reference sequence). V lost 0 bases and J 1 base, leaving 7 bases between the germline ends. This chain connects TRBV30 to TRBJ1-6; D call uncertain. This receptor was identified in a woman between 18 and 29 years old in good health and CMV-seronegative. The source material was PBMCs. DNA for the CDR3: TGTGCCTGGAGTGTAGCGGGATCCTATAATTCACCCCTCCACTTT. It is translated as CAWSVAGSYNSPLHF.